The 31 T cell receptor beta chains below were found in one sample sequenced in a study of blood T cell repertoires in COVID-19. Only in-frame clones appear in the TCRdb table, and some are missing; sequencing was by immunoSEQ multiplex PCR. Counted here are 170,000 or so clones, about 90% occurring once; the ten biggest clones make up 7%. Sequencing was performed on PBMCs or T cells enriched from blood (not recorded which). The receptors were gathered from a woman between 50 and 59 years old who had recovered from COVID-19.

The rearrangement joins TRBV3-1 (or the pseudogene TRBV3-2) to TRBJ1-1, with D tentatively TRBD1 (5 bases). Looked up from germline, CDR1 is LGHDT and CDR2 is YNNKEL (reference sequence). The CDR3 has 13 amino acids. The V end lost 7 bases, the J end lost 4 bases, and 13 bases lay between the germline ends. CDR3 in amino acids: CASTSLGGTEAFF. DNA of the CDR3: TGTGCCAGCACCTCTTTGGGGGGCACTGAAGCTTTCTTT.

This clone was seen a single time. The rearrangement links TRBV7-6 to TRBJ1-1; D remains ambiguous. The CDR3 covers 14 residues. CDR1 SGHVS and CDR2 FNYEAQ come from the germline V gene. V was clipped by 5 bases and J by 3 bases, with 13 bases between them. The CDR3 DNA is TGTGCCAGCAGCCCCTATGGGCAGGACACTGAAGCTTTCTTT. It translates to CASSPYGQDTEAFF.

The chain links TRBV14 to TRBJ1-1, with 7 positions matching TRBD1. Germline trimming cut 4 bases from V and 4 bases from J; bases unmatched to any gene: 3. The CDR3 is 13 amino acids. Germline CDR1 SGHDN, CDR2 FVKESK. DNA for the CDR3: TGTGCCAGCAGCCGGAACAGGGGCACTGAAGCTTTCTTT. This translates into CASSRNRGTEAFF.

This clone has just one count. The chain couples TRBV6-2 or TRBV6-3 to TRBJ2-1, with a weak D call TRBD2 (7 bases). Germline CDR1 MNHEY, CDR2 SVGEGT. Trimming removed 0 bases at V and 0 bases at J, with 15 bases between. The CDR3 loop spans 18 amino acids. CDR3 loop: CASSYSRGGQTSYNEQFF. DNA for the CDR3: TGTGCCAGCAGTTACTCGAGGGGGGGGCAGACCTCCTACAATGAGCAGTTCTTC.

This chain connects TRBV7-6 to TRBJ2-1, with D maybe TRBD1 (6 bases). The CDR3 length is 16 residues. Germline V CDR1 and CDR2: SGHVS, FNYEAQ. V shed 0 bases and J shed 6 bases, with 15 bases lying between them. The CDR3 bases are TGTGCCAGCAGCTTAGCCGCAGGGACACTGGGCAATGAGCAGTTCTTC. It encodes CASSLAAGTLGNEQFF.

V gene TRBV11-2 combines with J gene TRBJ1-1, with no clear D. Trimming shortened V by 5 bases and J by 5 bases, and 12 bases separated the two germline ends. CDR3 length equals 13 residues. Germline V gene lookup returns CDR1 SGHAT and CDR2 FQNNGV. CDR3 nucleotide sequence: TGTGCCAGCAGCCCCTGGCCCGGGACTGAAGCTTTCTTT. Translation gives CASSPWPGTEAFF.

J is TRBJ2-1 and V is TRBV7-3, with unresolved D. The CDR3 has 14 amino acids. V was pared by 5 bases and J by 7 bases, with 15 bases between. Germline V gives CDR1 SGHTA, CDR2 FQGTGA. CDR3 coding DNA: TGTGCCAGCAGCCCTGCTTCCTCCCTAAATGAGCAGTTCTTC. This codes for CASSPASSLNEQFF.

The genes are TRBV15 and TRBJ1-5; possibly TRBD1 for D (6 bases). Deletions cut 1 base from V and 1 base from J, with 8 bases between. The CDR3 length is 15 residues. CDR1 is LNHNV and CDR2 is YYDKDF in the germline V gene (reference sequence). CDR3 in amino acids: CATSRGGGSNQPQHF. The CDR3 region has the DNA TGTGCCACCAGCAGAGGAGGGGGAAGCAATCAGCCCCAGCATTTT.

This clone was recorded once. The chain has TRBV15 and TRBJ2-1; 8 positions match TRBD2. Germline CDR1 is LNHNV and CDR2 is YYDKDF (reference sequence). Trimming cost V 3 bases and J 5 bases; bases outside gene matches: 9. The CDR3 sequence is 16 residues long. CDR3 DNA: TGTGCCACCAGCAGGGGCAGCGGGAGTCGAGACAATGAGCAGTTCTTC. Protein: CATSRGSGSRDNEQFF.

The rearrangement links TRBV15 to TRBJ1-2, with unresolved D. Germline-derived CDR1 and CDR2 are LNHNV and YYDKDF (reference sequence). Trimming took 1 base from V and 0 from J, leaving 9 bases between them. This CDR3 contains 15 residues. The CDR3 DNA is TGTGCCACCAGCAGAGCTGTAACATCTAACTATGGCTACACCTTC. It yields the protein CATSRAVTSNYGYTF.

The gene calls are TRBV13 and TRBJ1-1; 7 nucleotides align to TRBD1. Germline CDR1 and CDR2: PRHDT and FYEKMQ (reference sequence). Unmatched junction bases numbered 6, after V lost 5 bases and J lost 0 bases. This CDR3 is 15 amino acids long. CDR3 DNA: TGTGCCAGCAGCCCGTACAGGGGCTTGAACACTGAAGCTTTCTTT. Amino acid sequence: CASSPYRGLNTEAFF.

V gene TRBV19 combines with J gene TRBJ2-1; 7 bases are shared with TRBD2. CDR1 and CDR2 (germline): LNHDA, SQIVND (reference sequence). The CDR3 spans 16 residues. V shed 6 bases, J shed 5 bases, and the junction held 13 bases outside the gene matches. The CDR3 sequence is CASRGGELGGDNEQFF. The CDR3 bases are TGTGCCAGTAGGGGGGGAGAGTTGGGAGGGGACAATGAGCAGTTCTTC.

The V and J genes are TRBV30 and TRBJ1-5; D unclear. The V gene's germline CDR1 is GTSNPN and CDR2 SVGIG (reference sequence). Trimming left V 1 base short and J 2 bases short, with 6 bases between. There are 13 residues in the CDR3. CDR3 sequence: CAWSERGNQPQHF. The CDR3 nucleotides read TGTGCCTGGAGTGAGCGGGGCAATCAGCCCCAGCATTTT.

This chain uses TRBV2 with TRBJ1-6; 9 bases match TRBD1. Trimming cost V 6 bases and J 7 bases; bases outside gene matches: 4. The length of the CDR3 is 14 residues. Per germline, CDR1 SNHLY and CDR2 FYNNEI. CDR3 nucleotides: TGTGCCAGCAGAGCCGGGACAGGGAATTCACCCCTCCACTTT. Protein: CASRAGTGNSPLHF.

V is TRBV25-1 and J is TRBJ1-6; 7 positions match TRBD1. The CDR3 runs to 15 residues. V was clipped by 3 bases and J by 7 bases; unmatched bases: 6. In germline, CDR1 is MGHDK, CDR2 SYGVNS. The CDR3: CASSEPGQTNSPLHF. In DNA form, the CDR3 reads TGTGCCAGCAGTGAGCCGGGACAGACGAATTCACCCCTCCACTTT.

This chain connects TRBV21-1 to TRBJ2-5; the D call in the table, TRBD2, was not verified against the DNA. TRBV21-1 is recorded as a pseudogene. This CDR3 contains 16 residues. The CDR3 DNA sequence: TGTGCCAGCAGCAAAGATTCGCGGGAGGCCCAAGAGACCCAGTACTTC. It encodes CASSKDSREAQETQYF.

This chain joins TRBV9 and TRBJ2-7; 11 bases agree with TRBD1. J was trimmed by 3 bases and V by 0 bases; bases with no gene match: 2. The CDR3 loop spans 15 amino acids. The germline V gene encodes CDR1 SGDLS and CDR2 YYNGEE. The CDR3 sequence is CASSVGGQGVYEQYF. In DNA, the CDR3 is TGTGCCAGCAGCGTAGGGGGACAGGGGGTCTACGAGCAGTACTTC.

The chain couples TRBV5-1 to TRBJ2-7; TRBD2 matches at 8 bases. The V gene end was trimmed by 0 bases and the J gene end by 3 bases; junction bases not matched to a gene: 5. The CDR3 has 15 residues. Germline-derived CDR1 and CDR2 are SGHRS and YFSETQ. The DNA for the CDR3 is TGCGCCAGCAGCTTGGTCGTAGCGGGGCACTACGAGCAGTACTTC. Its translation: CASSLVVAGHYEQYF.

CDR3 bases: TGTGCCAGCAGTTCGGGACAGAATGAGCAGTTCTTC. This encodes CASSSGQNEQFF. V gene TRBV12-3 or TRBV12-4 combines with J gene TRBJ2-1; 7 nucleotides match TRBD1. With 4 bases clipped from V and 7 bases from J, the junction kept 1 base outside the gene matches. The length of the CDR3 is 12 residues.

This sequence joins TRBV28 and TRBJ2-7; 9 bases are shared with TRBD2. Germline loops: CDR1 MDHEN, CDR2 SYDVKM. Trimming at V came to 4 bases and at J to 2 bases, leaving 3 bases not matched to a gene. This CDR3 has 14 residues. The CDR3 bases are TGTGCCAGCAGTTGGTCTAGCGGGGCCTACGAGCAGTACTTC. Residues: CASSWSSGAYEQYF. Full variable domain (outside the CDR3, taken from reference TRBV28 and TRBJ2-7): DVKVTQSSRYLVKRTGEKVFLECVQDMDHENMFWYRQDPGLGLRLIYFSYDVKMKEKGDIPEGYSVSREKKERFSLILESASTNQTSMYLCASSWSSGAYEQYFGPGTRLTVT.

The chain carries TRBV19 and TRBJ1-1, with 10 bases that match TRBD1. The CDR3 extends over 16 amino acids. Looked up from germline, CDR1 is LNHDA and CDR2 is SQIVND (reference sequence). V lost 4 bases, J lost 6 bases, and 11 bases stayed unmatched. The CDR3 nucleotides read TGTGCCAGTAGTACCCGGACAGGGGGGGCTTCTTCTGAAGCTTTCTTT. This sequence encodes CASSTRTGGASSEAFF.

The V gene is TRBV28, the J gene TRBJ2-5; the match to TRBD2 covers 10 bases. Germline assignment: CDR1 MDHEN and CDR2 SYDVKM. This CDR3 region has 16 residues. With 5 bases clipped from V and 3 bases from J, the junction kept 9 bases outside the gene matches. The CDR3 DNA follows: TGTGCCAGCAGTACCCGGACTAGCGGATCCAAAGAGACCCAGTACTTC. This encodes CASSTRTSGSKETQYF.

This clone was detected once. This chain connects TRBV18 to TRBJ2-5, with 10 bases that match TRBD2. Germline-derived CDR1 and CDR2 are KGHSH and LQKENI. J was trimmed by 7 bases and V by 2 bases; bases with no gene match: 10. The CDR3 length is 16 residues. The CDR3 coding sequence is TGTGCCAGCTCACCAATTGGGACTAGCGTTGGAGGGACCCAGTACTTC. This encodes CASSPIGTSVGGTQYF.

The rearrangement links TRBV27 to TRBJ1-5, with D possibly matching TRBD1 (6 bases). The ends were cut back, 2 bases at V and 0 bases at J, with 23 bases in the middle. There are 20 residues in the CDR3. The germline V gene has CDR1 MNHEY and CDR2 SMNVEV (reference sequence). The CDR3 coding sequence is TGTGCCAGCAGTTTAGATAAGGTCGGGACAACTCATTATAGCAATCAGCCCCAGCATTTT. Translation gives CASSLDKVGTTHYSNQPQHF.

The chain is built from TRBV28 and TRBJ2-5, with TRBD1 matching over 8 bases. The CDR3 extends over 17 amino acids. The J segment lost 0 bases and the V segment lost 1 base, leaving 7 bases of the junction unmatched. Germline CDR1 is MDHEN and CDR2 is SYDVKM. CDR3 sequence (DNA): TGTGCCAGCAGTTTATCCCACCGGGACAGGTACCAAGAGACCCAGTACTTC. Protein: CASSLSHRDRYQETQYF.

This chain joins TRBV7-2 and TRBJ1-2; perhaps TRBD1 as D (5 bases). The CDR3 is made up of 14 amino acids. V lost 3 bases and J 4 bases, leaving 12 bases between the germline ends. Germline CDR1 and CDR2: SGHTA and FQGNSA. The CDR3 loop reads CASSLGQWSYGYTF. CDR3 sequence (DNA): TGTGCCAGCAGCTTGGGGCAGTGGTCCTATGGCTACACCTTC.

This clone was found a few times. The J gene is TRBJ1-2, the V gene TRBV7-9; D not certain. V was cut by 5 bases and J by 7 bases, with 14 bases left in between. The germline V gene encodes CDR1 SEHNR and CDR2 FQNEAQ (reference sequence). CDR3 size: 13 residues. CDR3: CASSRVELGGYTF. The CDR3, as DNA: TGTGCCAGCAGCCGGGTGGAATTGGGTGGCTACACCTTC.

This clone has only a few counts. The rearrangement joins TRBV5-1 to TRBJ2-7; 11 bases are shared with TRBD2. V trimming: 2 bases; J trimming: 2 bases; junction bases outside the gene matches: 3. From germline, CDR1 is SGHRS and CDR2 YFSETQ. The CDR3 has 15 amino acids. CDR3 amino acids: CASSFTSGSPYEQYF. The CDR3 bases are TGCGCCAGCAGCTTTACTAGCGGGAGTCCCTACGAGCAGTACTTC.

The CDR3 sequence: CASSPWANSGANVLTF. The CDR3 coding sequence is TGTGCCAGCAGCCCTTGGGCCAACTCTGGGGCCAACGTCCTGACTTTC. This sequence joins TRBV3-1 (or the pseudogene TRBV3-2) and TRBJ2-6, with D hard to call. With 4 bases removed from V and 0 bases from J, the gap between germline ends came to 10 bases. This CDR3 is 16 amino acids long. Germline CDR1 reads LGHDT; CDR2 reads YNNKEL (reference sequence).

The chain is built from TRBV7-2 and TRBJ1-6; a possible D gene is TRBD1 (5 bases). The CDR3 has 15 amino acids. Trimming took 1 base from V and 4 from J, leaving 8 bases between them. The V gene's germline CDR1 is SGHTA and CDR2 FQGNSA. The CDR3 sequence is CASSLGDFYNSPLHF. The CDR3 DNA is TGTGCCAGCAGCTTAGGGGACTTTTATAATTCACCCCTCCACTTT.

CDR3 amino acids: CASSFRQGAFSYNEQFF. As DNA, the CDR3 is TGTGCCAGCAGCTTCAGACAGGGGGCATTTTCCTACAATGAGCAGTTCTTC. The rearrangement uses TRBV5-6 and TRBJ2-1; 10 positions agree with TRBD1. This CDR3 is built from 17 residues. V gave up 2 bases and J gave up 1 base; unmatched junction bases: 6. The germline V gene encodes CDR1 SGHDT and CDR2 YYEEEE. The whole variable domain, remainder taken from reference TRBV5-6 and TRBJ2-1, is DAGVTQSPTHLIKTRGQQVTLRCSPKSGHDTVSWYQQALGQGPQFIFQYYEEEERQRGNFPDRFSGHQFPNYSSELNVNALLLGDSALYLCASSFRQGAFSYNEQFFGPGTRLTVL.